This T cell receptor beta chain was obtained from a study of molecular identifiers for immune sequencing clone quantification. Study-level points and caveats: Jurkat TCR RNA that was spiked in from one cell was reportedly detectable among one million naive cells.

In regard to this clonotype: The antigen remains undetermined. A clone one base away is much larger, so this may be a read error.

TCRdb analysed the PCR reads with MiXCR anew, one entry per CDR3 protein. The repertoire holds approximately 550,000 distinct CDR3 sequences, around a fifth seen once, with about 0.8% in the top ten. Material for sequencing was naive CD8+ T cells from blood, with Jurkat cell RNA spiked in. Sample subset: FACS-sorted CD8+CD4-CCR7+CD45RA+ naive T cells. The receptor's source is a human donor in good health. Some libraries in this study had Jurkat cell RNA spiked in.

The CDR3 DNA sequence: TGTGCCAGCAGCTTTGGGACCGCAACCTACGAGCAGTACTTC. This sequence encodes CASSFGTATYEQYF. The chain employs TRBV7-6 and TRBJ2-7; the D gene could be TRBD1 or TRBD2 (5 bases each). The germline V and J ends were trimmed by 3 bases and 2 bases, with 11 bases remaining between them. In germline, CDR1 is SGHVS, CDR2 FNYEAQ. This CDR3 has 14 amino acids. Full variable domain (outside the CDR3, taken from reference TRBV7-6 and TRBJ2-7): GAGVSQSPRYKVTKRGQDVALRCDPISGHVSLYWYRQALGQGPEFLTYFNYEAQQDKSGLPNDRFSAERPEGSISTLTIQRTEQRDSAMYRCASSFGTATYEQYFGPGTRLTVT.